What follows are 11 T cell receptor beta chains derived from one specimen sequenced in a study of T cells in Graves' hyperthyroidism and ophthalmopathy (dated by TCRdb to about 2019). Library construction relied on multiplex PCR. The data were produced on an Illumina HiSeq 2000. The TCR beta CDR3 regions were amplified from the RNA transcripts. The first round of RT-PCR for the TCR CDR3 was performed with the HTBI primer set and the Qiagen OneStep RT-PCR kit. The public reads were reanalyzed by TCRdb: fastp trimming at Q25, MiXCR alignment, in-frame beta chains only. Each entry merges the rows of one CDR3 protein and shows their most common DNA and genes. This sample gives 35,000 to 45,000 distinct CDR3 sequences in total; around 50% of them show up just once. The ten largest make up about a sixth of the sample. Material: blood. All receptors derive from a man between 40 and 49 years old with Graves' ophthalmopathy.

The chain joins TRBV5-1 to TRBJ2-7; TRBD1 agrees at 7 bases. The CDR3 has 16 residues. The germline V gene has CDR1 SGHRS and CDR2 YFSETQ. V shed 2 bases and J 6 bases; nucleotides not matched to a gene: 14. The CDR3 loop is CASSLQGRAGWVEQYF. CDR3 nucleotides: TGCGCCAGCAGCTTACAGGGGCGGGCTGGTTGGGTCGAGCAGTACTTC.

This clonotype appeared many times. V usage is TRBV12-3 or TRBV12-4 and J usage is TRBJ2-1; TRBD2 aligns across 8 bases. Germline trimming cut 5 bases from V and 0 bases from J; bases unmatched to any gene: 3. This CDR3 spans 15 amino acids. CDR3 bases: TGTGCCAGCAGTCCGCTAGCGGGCTCCTACAATGAGCAGTTCTTC. It codes for CASSPLAGSYNEQFF.

To note about this clonotype: Its ends do not fully match the called genes, so a read error is possible. The rearrangement links TRBV11-1 to TRBJ2-7, with D maybe TRBD2 (5 bases). Germline V gene lookup returns CDR1 SGHAT and CDR2 FQDESV (reference sequence). This CDR3 has 13 amino acids. Here the CDR3 DNA reads TGTGCCAGCAGCTTAGGCAACTCCTACGAGCGGTGCTTC. Its translation: CASSLGNSYERCF.

There are many counts of this clonotype. The gene calls are TRBV5-1 and TRBJ1-2, with TRBD1 matching 7 bases. From germline, CDR1 is SGHRS and CDR2 YFSETQ. The V and J ends lost 0 bases and 6 bases, in that order; junction bases with no gene match: 11. This CDR3 has 16 residues. The CDR3 nucleotides read TGCGCCAGCAGCTTGGGTGGGACAGTCTACGGCGATGGCTACACCTTC. Protein product: CASSLGGTVYGDGYTF.

V usage is TRBV6-6 and J usage is TRBJ2-7, with D possibly being TRBD1 (5 bases). V lost 0 bases and J lost 3, with 12 bases in between. The CDR3 sequence is 15 residues long. Germline V gives CDR1 MNHNY, CDR2 SVGAGI (reference sequence). CDR3 sequence reads: CASSYSRAGYYEQYF. For the CDR3, the DNA is TGTGCCAGCAGTTACTCTCGGGCAGGGTACTACGAGCAGTACTTC.

At least ten counts were recorded for this clonotype. The chain has TRBV25-1 and TRBJ2-4, with 8 bases matching TRBD2. Germline V gives CDR1 MGHDK, CDR2 SYGVNS. Unmatched junction bases numbered 2, after V lost 6 bases and J lost 1 base. The CDR3 is 14 residues long. In nucleotides, the CDR3 is TGTGCCAGCAGCGGGGGGGAGGCCAAAAACATTCAGTACTTC. Protein product: CASSGGEAKNIQYF.

This clonotype was recorded many times. For the CDR3, the DNA is TGTGCCAGCAGCACCCCGGGGAGACCTGCTGATGAGCAGTTCTTC. Translated, it gives CASSTPGRPADEQFF. J is TRBJ2-1 and V is TRBV5-4, with D maybe TRBD2 (5 bases). The CDR3 covers 15 residues. The germline CDR1 and CDR2 sequences are SGHNT and YYREEE (reference sequence). Trimming took 4 bases from V and 8 from J, leaving 19 bases between them. The whole variable domain, remainder taken from reference TRBV5-4 and TRBJ2-1, is ETGVTQSPTHLIKTRGQQVTLRCSSQSGHNTVSWYQQALGQGPQFIFQYYREEENGRGNFPPRFSGLQFPNYSSELNVNALELDDSALYLCASSTPGRPADEQFFGPGTRLTVL.

At least ten counts were recorded for this clonotype. The chain joins TRBV19 to TRBJ2-1, with D possibly being TRBD1 (6 bases). Germline V gene data show CDR1 as LNHDA and CDR2 as SQIVND (reference sequence). V lost 6 bases and J lost 10, with 22 bases in between. This CDR3 has 15 amino acids. CDR3 sequence (DNA): TGTGCCAGTAGGGCTCTGGACAGCTTAGAGGGCGAGCAGTTCTTC. Translation: CASRALDSLEGEQFF.

The chain employs TRBV10-3 and TRBJ1-5, with a tentative D call TRBD1 (5 bases). V was cut by 4 bases and J by 2 bases, with 12 bases left in between. The CDR3 runs to 15 residues. The germline V gene encodes CDR1 ENHRY and CDR2 SYGVKD. This CDR3 reads CAISATRGGNQPQHF. For the CDR3, the DNA is TGTGCCATCAGTGCTACGAGAGGGGGCAATCAGCCCCAGCATTTT.

The rearrangement joins TRBV7-3 to TRBJ2-3, with TRBD2 identical over 14 bases. The CDR3 sequence is 18 residues long. V trimming: 5 bases; J trimming: 1 base; junction bases outside the gene matches: 8. From germline, CDR1 is SGHTA and CDR2 FQGTGA. The CDR3 DNA sequence: TGTGCCAGCAGCATGACTAGCGGGAGGGGGAGGGGCACAGATACGCAGTATTTT. Its translation is CASSMTSGRGRGTDTQYF.

This sequence joins TRBV11-3 and TRBJ1-1; 9 bases map to TRBD1. CDR3 length: 15 residues. Germline loops: CDR1 SGHNT, CDR2 YENEEA. After removal of 4 bases from V and 4 bases from J, the junction contained 7 bases not matched to a gene. The CDR3 loop reads CASSSPGQGLTEAFF. The CDR3 nucleotides are TGTGCCAGCAGCTCACCGGGACAGGGCCTCACTGAAGCTTTCTTT.